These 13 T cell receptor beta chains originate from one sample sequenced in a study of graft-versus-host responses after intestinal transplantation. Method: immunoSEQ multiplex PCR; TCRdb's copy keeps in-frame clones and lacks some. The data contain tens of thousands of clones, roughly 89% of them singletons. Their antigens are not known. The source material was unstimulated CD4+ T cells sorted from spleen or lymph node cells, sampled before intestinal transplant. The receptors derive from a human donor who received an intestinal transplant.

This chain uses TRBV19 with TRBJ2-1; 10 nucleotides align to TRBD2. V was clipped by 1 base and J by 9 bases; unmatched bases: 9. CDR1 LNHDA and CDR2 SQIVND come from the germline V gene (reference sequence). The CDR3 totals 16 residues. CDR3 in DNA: TGTGCCAGTAGTATAGTTTGGGGGACTAGCGAGACTGAGCAGTTCTTC. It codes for CASSIVWGTSETEQFF.

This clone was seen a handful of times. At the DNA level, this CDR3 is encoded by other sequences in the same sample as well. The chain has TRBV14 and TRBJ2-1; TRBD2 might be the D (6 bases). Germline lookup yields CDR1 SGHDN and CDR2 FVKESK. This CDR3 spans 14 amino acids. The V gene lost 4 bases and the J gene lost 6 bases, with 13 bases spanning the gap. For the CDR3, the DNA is TGTGCCAGCAGCCTCAGGAGGGGTATCAATGAGCAGTTCTTC. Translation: CASSLRRGINEQFF.

CDR3 sequence: CASSLEAPPYLLNQPQHF. The CDR3 DNA reads as TGTGCCAGCAGCTTAGAGGCCCCGCCCTATCTGCTTAATCAGCCCCAGCATTTT. This chain links TRBV7-8 with TRBJ1-5; D gene uncertain. The CDR3 has 18 amino acids. The V end was cut by 1 base, the J end by 4 bases, with 20 bases between. CDR1 is SGHVS and CDR2 is FQNEAQ in the germline V gene.

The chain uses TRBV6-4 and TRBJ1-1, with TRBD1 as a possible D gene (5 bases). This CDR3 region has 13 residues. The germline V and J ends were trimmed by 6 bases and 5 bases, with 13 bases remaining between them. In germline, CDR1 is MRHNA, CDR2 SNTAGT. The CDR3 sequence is CASSRDWGTEAFF. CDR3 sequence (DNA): TGTGCCAGCAGCCGGGACTGGGGGACTGAAGCTTTCTTT.

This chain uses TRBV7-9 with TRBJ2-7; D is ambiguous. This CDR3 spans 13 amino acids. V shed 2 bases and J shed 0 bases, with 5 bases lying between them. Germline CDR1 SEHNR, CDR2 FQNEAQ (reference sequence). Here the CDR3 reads CASSLPASYEQYF. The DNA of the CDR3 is TGTGCCAGCAGCTTACCAGCCTCCTACGAGCAGTACTTC.

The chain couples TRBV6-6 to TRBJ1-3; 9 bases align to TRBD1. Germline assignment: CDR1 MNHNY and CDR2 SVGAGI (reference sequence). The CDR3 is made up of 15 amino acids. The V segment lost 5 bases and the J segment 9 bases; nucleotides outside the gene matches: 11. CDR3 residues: CASSPPGQGGRTIYF. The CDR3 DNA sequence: TGTGCCAGCAGTCCACCGGGACAGGGAGGGCGCACCATATATTTT.

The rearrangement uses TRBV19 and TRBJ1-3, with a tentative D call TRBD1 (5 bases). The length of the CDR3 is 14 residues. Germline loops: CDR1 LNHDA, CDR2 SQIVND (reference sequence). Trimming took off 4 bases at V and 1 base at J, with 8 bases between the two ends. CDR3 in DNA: TGTGCCAGTAGTACTCAGGGTTCTGGAAACACCATATATTTT. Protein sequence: CASSTQGSGNTIYF.

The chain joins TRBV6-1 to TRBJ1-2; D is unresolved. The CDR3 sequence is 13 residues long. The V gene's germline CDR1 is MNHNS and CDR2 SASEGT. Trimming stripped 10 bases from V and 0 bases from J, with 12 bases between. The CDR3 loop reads CATSEIANYGYTF. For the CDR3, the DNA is TGTGCCACCTCGGAGATAGCTAACTATGGCTACACCTTC.

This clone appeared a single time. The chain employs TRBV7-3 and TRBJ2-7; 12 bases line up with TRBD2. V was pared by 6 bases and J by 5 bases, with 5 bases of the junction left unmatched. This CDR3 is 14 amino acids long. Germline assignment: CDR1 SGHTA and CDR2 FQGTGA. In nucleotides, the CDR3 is TGTGCCAGCAGTCGGACTAGCGGGGTCAACGAGCAGTACTTC. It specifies CASSRTSGVNEQYF.

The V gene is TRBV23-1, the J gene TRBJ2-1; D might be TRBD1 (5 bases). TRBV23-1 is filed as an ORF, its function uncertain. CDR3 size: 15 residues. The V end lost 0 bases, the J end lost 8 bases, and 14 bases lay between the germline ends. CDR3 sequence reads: CASSQSRPQVDEQFF. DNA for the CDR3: TGCGCCAGCAGTCAATCAAGGCCACAGGTAGATGAGCAGTTCTTC.

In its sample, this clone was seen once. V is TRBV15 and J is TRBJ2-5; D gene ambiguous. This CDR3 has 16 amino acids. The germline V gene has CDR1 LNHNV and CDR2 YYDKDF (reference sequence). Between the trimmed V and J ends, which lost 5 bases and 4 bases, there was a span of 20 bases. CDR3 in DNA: TGTGCCACCAGCTGGGTGAGAGGACCAGTACTAGAGACCCAGTACTTC. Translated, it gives CATSWVRGPVLETQYF.

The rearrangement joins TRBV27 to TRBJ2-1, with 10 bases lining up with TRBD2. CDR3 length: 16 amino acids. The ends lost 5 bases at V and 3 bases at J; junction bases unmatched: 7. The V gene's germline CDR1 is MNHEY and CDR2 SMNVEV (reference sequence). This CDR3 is CASSPQAGGYYNEQFF. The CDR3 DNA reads TGTGCCAGCAGTCCACAAGCGGGAGGGTACTACAATGAGCAGTTCTTC.

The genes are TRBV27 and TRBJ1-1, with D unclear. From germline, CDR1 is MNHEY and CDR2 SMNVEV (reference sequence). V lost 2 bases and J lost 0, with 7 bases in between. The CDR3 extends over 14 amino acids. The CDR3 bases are TGTGCCAGCAGTTTAAGACCTCTGAACACTGAAGCTTTCTTT. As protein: CASSLRPLNTEAFF.